These T cell receptor beta chains were read from a single sample in a study of human T cells and chemical hapten exposure. TCRdb analysed the RACE reads with MiXCR anew, one entry per CDR3 protein. Seen here are 190,000 or so distinct CDR3 sequences, about 31% observed once, and the top ten hold under 3%. This specimen consisted of whole blood, obtained in connection with sensitization to the hapten diphenylcyclopropenone (DPC). These receptors were obtained from a woman aged 25 to 45 with alopecia areata. Some clones in this sample may be carry-over from other donors' samples. Each CDR3 is given with its conserved first and last residue. Each record gives: J gene, D gene, CDR3 length, V gene, clone size, CDR3 protein, CDR3 DNA. D genes are given only for firm matches. Only part of the rows carry a size: once, few, many, or a class if the clone is expanded.

TRBJ2-6 - 16 TRBV5-1 few CASSLDGATGANVLTF TGCGCCAGCAGCTTGGACGGGGCTACTGGGGCCAACGTCCTGACTTTC
TRBJ1-1 - 13 TRBV30 - CAWSSALNTEAFF TGTGCCTGGAGTTCAGCCCTGAACACTGAAGCTTTCTTT
TRBJ1-2 - 14 TRBV4-1 few CASSQKQGDYGYTF TGCGCCAGCAGCCAAAAACAGGGTGACTATGGCTACACCTTC
TRBJ2-7 TRBD2 15 TRBV4-3 few CASSQETSGRWEQYF TGCGCCAGCAGCCAAGAGACTAGCGGGAGGTGGGAGCAGTACTTC
TRBJ2-7 - 12 TRBV2 - CASSDRTYEQYF TGTGCCAGCAGTGACCGCACCTACGAGCAGTACTTC
TRBJ1-2 - 13 TRBV12-3/TRBV12-4 once CASSFGRVYGYTF TGTGCCAGCAGTTTTGGCAGAGTCTATGGCTACACCTTC
TRBJ2-7 - 12 TRBV20-1 - CSAYGSSYEQYF TGCAGTGCTTACGGGAGCTCCTACGAGCAGTACTTC
TRBJ1-1 TRBD1 16 TRBV7-3 few CASSSVGTGNPTEAFF TGTGCCAGCAGCTCGGTCGGGACAGGGAATCCCACTGAAGCTTTCTTT
TRBJ1-5 - 14 TRBV28 - CASSLQVSNQPQHF TGTGCCAGCAGTTTACAGGTTAGCAATCAGCCCCAGCATTTT
TRBJ1-2 - 13 TRBV28 - CASKRTHNYGYTF TGTGCCAGCAAGAGGACGCATAACTATGGCTACACCTTC
TRBJ1-1 - 12 TRBV20-1 - CSASREDTEAFF TGCAGTGCGTCTCGGGAGGACACTGAAGCTTTCTTT
TRBJ1-4 - 11 TRBV29-1 - CSVPLNEKLFF TGCAGCGTTCCCCTTAATGAAAAACTGTTTTTT
TRBJ1-1 TRBD1 13 TRBV27 - CASSRTGSPEAFF TGTGCCAGCAGCCGGACAGGGTCCCCTGAAGCTTTCTTT
TRBJ1-1 TRBD1 14 TRBV29-1 - CSVSKGQGITEAFF TGCAGCGTAAGTAAAGGACAGGGGATCACTGAAGCTTTCTTT
TRBJ2-2 TRBD2 16 TRBV24-1 few CATSDRAAGATGELFF TGTGCCACCAGTGATAGGGCTGCGGGAGCCACCGGGGAGCTGTTTTTT
TRBJ1-1 TRBD1 16 TRBV28 - CASDTTGVDVNTEAFF TGTGCCAGCGACACCACAGGGGTCGACGTGAACACTGAAGCTTTCTTT
TRBJ1-5 - 15 TRBV6-5 - CASSYGGGGHQPQHF TGTGCCAGCAGTTACGGCGGGGGCGGACATCAGCCCCAGCATTTT
TRBJ2-5 - 15 TRBV5-6 few CASSSTGNPQETQYF TGTGCCAGCAGCTCAACCGGGAACCCCCAAGAGACCCAGTACTTC
TRBJ1-1 - 11 TRBV27 - CASIFGTEAFF TGTGCCAGCATCTTCGGCACTGAAGCTTTCTTT
TRBJ2-3 TRBD1 14 TRBV5-4 - CASSSGTEGDTQYF TGTGCCAGCAGCTCGGGGACAGAGGGGGATACGCAGTATTTT
TRBJ2-5 - 12 TRBV29-1 few CSVVFGTFDQYF TGCAGCGTTGTGTTCGGGACCTTTGACCAGTACTTC
TRBJ1-4 - 16 TRBV28 few CASSRASSPPNEKLFF TGTGCCAGCAGCAGGGCCTCGTCCCCCCCAAATGAAAAACTGTTTTTT
TRBJ1-1 TRBD1 14 TRBV29-1 - CSALTGGDDTEAFF TGCAGCGCACTAACAGGGGGCGACGATACTGAAGCTTTCTTT